Sequencing of this TCR beta chain was carried out in a study of technical replicates of blood from a handful of donors. Generated by immunoSEQ multiplex PCR, the TCRdb table keeps only in-frame clones and is missing some. This sample has around 50,000 clones, with approximately 95% found just once. Trimming stripped 3 bases from V and 0 bases from J, with 13 bases between. The germline V gene encodes CDR1 SGHNT and CDR2 YENEEA. CDR3 length equals 16 residues. The TCR was taken from a human donor in good health. Sequencing was carried out using T cells isolated from PBMCs. The genes are TRBV11-3 and TRBJ2-3, with D tentatively TRBD1 (5 bases). The CDR3 sequence is CASSLRSDSSTDTQYF. CDR3 nucleotides: TGTGCCAGCAGCTTGCGCTCAGACAGTAGCACAGATACGCAGTATTTT.